The clone carrying this TCR beta chain was seen a few times. Its antigen is as yet unknown. TCRdb itself ran the RT-PCR reads through MiXCR, one entry per CDR3 protein. The profile covers roughly 650,000 distinct CDR3 sequences, with around 16% appearing a single time and 9.5% to 13% taken by the ten largest. The sample originates from a study of response to subunit inactivated influenza vaccine. Findings of the study overall: Every seasonal influenza vaccination brings in few new T cells, the authors suggested.

This TCR came from a man over 45 who received an inactivated influenza vaccine. Specimen: PBMCs from blood, collected 11 to 12 days after vaccination.

The CDR3 spells CAISASGGAATGELFF. DNA for the CDR3: TGTGCCATCAGCGCTAGCGGGGGGGCGGCCACCGGGGAGCTGTTTTTT. The rearrangement uses TRBV10-3 and TRBJ2-2, with TRBD2 identical over 12 bases. The CDR3 length is 16 residues. CDR1 is ENHRY and CDR2 is SYGVKD in the germline V gene. With 6 bases clipped from V and 4 bases from J, the junction kept 6 bases outside the gene matches.